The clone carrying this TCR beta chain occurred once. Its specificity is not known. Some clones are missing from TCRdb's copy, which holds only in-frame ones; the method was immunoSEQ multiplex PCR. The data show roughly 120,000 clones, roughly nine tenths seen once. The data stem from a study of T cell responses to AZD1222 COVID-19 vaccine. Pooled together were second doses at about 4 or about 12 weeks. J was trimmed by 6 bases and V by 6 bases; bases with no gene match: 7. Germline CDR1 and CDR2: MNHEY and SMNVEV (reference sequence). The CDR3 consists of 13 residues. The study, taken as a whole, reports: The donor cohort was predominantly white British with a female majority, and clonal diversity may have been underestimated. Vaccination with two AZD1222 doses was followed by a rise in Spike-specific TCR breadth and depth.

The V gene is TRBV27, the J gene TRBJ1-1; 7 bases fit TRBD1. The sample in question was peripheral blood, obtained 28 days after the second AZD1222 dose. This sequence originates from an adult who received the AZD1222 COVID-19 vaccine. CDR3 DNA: TGTGCCAGCAGCCGCAGGGGGATGGCTGAAGCTTTCTTT. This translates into CASSRRGMAEAFF.